Below are 32 T cell receptor beta chains sequenced from a single sample in a study of Tregs in tolerant kidney transplant recipients. Sequenced by immunoSEQ multiplex PCR; TCRdb stores in-frame clones only, minus some. The profile shows tens of thousands of clones, 75% to 95% of them singletons. The sample consisted of Tregs from blood. These receptors came from a human donor in good health.

The V gene is TRBV25-1, the J gene TRBJ2-3; the D gene is possibly TRBD2 (6 bases). The CDR3 loop spans 13 amino acids. From germline, CDR1 is MGHDK and CDR2 SYGVNS. V lost 5 bases and J lost 6, with 12 bases in between. The CDR3 sequence is CASSTRGTDTQYF. DNA for the CDR3: TGTGCCAGCAGTACCCGGGGGACTGATACGCAGTATTTT.

V is TRBV19 and J is TRBJ1-5; the D is unclear. In germline, CDR1 is LNHDA, CDR2 SQIVND (reference sequence). CDR3 length: 15 residues. Trimming stripped 4 bases from V and 3 bases from J, with 13 bases between. CDR3 protein: CASSTPAANNQPQHF. DNA of the CDR3: TGTGCCAGTAGTACTCCCGCAGCTAACAATCAGCCCCAGCATTTT.

The rearrangement links TRBV10-3 to TRBJ1-2; 7 positions agree with TRBD1. The CDR3 has 15 amino acids. Unmatched junction bases numbered 11, after V lost 8 bases and J lost 2 bases. Per the germline V gene, CDR1 is ENHRY and CDR2 is SYGVKD. The CDR3 loop is CAIGRDRLGNYGYTF. CDR3 in DNA: TGTGCCATCGGGCGGGACAGACTGGGGAACTATGGCTACACCTTC.

This clone has a single count. V and J are TRBV9 and TRBJ2-7, with D unresolved. Trimming took 0 bases from V and 5 from J, leaving 9 bases between them. Germline CDR1 is SGDLS and CDR2 is YYNGEE. The CDR3 runs to 13 residues. CDR3 in DNA: TGTGCCAGCAGCGTAGCTACCGGTGACGAGCAGTACTTC. This gives the protein CASSVATGDEQYF.

This clone was seen a single time. The chain couples TRBV18 to TRBJ1-2; 12 nucleotides agree with TRBD1. The CDR3 extends over 16 amino acids. V was clipped by 0 bases and J by 2 bases; unmatched bases: 1. The germline V gene has CDR1 KGHSH and CDR2 LQKENI. The CDR3 reads CASSPPGTGGNYGYTF. The CDR3 region has the DNA TGTGCCAGCTCACCACCGGGGACAGGGGGCAACTATGGCTACACCTTC.

Only one count was recorded for this clone. The gene calls are TRBV5-1 and TRBJ1-4; D uncertain. Germline V gene sequence: CDR1 SGHRS, CDR2 YFSETQ. V was cut by 5 bases and J by 0 bases, with 8 bases left in between. This CDR3 is 14 amino acids long. CDR3 DNA: TGCGCCAGCAGGGAGTCTGCAACTAATGAAAAACTGTTTTTT. This codes for CASRESATNEKLFF.

The rearrangement links TRBV29-1 to TRBJ2-3; a possible D gene is TRBD1 (5 bases). The germline CDR1 and CDR2 sequences are SQVTM and ANQGSEA. V gave up 2 bases and J gave up 1 base, with 10 bases separating them. The CDR3 contains 14 residues. The CDR3 protein is CSVERGYRTDTQYF. Here the CDR3 DNA reads TGCAGCGTTGAAAGGGGCTACCGCACAGATACGCAGTATTTT.

CDR3 nucleotide sequence: TGTGCCAGCAGCTACCTGAGCGGGGATGAAGCTTTCTTT. Residues: CASSYLSGDEAFF. This rearrangement joins TRBV6-1 to TRBJ1-1; no definite D call. With 6 bases removed from V and 7 bases from J, the gap between germline ends came to 15 bases. This CDR3 contains 13 residues. From germline, CDR1 is MNHNS and CDR2 SASEGT.

This clone came up once. This sequence joins TRBV4-2 and TRBJ1-5, with TRBD1 as a possible D gene (6 bases). CDR1 is LGHNA and CDR2 is YNFKEQ in the germline V gene. V lost 0 bases and J lost 7, with 19 bases in between. The CDR3 sequence is 17 residues long. The CDR3 bases are TGTGCCAGCAGCCAAGATTGGGAACAGGGTTCCCGCCAGCCCCAGCATTTT. Amino acids: CASSQDWEQGSRQPQHF.

The genes are TRBV6-6 and TRBJ1-2; 7 bases are shared with TRBD1. With V trimmed by 6 bases and J by 6 bases, 7 bases remained unmatched. The CDR3 length is 13 residues. Germline V gene data show CDR1 as MNHNY and CDR2 as SVGAGI (reference sequence). The CDR3 coding sequence is TGTGCCAGCAGCCGGGACAGTGCAGATGGCTACACCTTC. Translation: CASSRDSADGYTF.

The chain couples TRBV5-1 to TRBJ2-7; 12 positions agree with TRBD2. Looked up from germline, CDR1 is SGHRS and CDR2 is YFSETQ. The V gene end was trimmed by 1 base and the J gene end by 2 bases; junction bases not matched to a gene: 13. The CDR3 loop spans 19 amino acids. The CDR3 here is CASSLRPGLLAGGAYEQYF. The CDR3 coding sequence is TGCGCCAGCAGCTTGCGGCCGGGGTTACTAGCGGGAGGCGCCTACGAGCAGTACTTC.

This chain links TRBV7-8 with TRBJ1-1, with 7 bases that match TRBD1. Germline CDR1 SGHVS, CDR2 FQNEAQ. This CDR3 comprises 16 residues. V trimming: 5 bases; J trimming: 1 base; junction bases outside the gene matches: 10. CDR3: CASSPHRTGGNTEAFF. As DNA, the CDR3 is TGTGCCAGCAGCCCTCACCGGACAGGTGGGAACACTGAAGCTTTCTTT.

The V gene is TRBV6-6, the J gene TRBJ2-3, with a possible D match to TRBD2 (7 bases). Germline values: CDR1 MNHNY, CDR2 SVGAGI (reference sequence). The CDR3 extends over 16 amino acids. V dropped 4 bases and J dropped 4 bases, with 18 bases sitting between them. The CDR3 coding sequence is TGTGCCAGCAGTTCCCCCTGGGGGGGGGCCGCAGATACGCAGTATTTT. It translates to CASSSPWGGAADTQYF.

The CDR3 DNA reads as TGCGCCAGCAGCCGAAGCCCCCAGGGGGTTGCTGAAGCTTTCTTT. As protein: CASSRSPQGVAEAFF. The chain employs TRBV5-1 and TRBJ1-1, with TRBD1 matching 7 bases. Losses at the gene ends were 4 bases for V and 6 bases for J; bases not matched to a gene: 12. This CDR3 has 15 residues. From germline, CDR1 is SGHRS and CDR2 YFSETQ. The full variable domain, with the rest looked up from reference TRBV5-1 and TRBJ1-1, is KAGVTQTPRYLIKTRGQQVTLSCSPISGHRSVSWYQQTPGQGLQFLFEYFSETQRNKGNFPGRFSGRQFSNSRSEMNVSTLELGDSALYLCASSRSPQGVAEAFFGQGTRLTVV.

This chain uses TRBV5-7 with TRBJ2-3, with 7 bases identical to TRBD1. Being an ORF, TRBV5-7 has a function that is uncertain. The V gene end was trimmed by 2 bases and the J gene end by 0 bases; junction bases not matched to a gene: 3. CDR3 size: 15 residues. The CDR3 spells CASSFGTASTDTQYF. The CDR3 DNA is TGTGCCAGCAGCTTCGGGACAGCTAGCACAGATACGCAGTATTTT.

The DNA of the CDR3 is TGTGCCACCAGCAGAGATCAGGGGGGGCAAGGAAGGCAGTATTTT. Translated: CATSRDQGGQGRQYF. The chain is built from TRBV15 and TRBJ2-3; D is perhaps TRBD1 or TRBD2 (7 bases each). The ends were cut back, 0 bases at V and 11 bases at J, with 18 bases in the middle. CDR1 is LNHNV and CDR2 is YYDKDF in the germline V gene (reference sequence). The CDR3 runs to 15 residues.

The V gene is TRBV6-6, the J gene TRBJ1-5, with a possible D match to TRBD1 (6 bases). The CDR3 is 15 residues long. The germline V gene has CDR1 MNHNY and CDR2 SVGAGI (reference sequence). The germline V and J ends were trimmed by 2 bases and 6 bases, with 14 bases remaining between them. CDR3 nucleotides: TGTGCCAGCAGTTACGGCAGGGGTCGGGCTCAGCCCCAGCATTTT. Its protein product is CASSYGRGRAQPQHF.

A single count supports this clone. J is TRBJ2-3 and V is TRBV30; 8 bases line up with TRBD1. The CDR3 is 14 residues long. J lost 0 bases, V lost 7 bases, and 6 bases had no gene match. Germline V gene lookup returns CDR1 GTSNPN and CDR2 SVGIG (reference sequence). This chain's CDR3 is CAFGQGSSTDTQYF. The DNA for the CDR3 is TGTGCCTTTGGACAGGGAAGTAGCACAGATACGCAGTATTTT. The entire variable domain, with the rest obtained from reference TRBV30 and TRBJ2-3, is as follows: SQTIHQWPATLVQPVGSPLSLECTVEGTSNPNLYWYRQAAGRGLQLLFYSVGIGQISSEVPQNLSASRPQDRQFILSSKKLLLSDSGFYLCAFGQGSSTDTQYFGPGTRLTVL.

This clone was seen a single time. This rearrangement joins TRBV25-1 to TRBJ2-1; the match to TRBD2 covers 8 bases. With V trimmed by 5 bases and J by 6 bases, 6 bases remained unmatched. Germline V CDR1 and CDR2: MGHDK, SYGVNS. The CDR3 length is 14 residues. CDR3 sequence reads: CASSRTSGFNEQFF. CDR3 DNA sequence: TGTGCCAGCAGTCGAACTAGCGGATTCAATGAGCAGTTCTTC.

The chain couples TRBV10-3 to TRBJ2-2; D gene uncertain. Trimming cost V 0 bases and J 4 bases, with 24 bases left between them. Germline V gene lookup returns CDR1 ENHRY and CDR2 SYGVKD. The CDR3 runs 20 residues. The CDR3 loop is CAISESGPLLPGDPTGELFF. In nucleotides, the CDR3 is TGTGCCATCAGTGAGTCAGGTCCACTACTCCCAGGAGACCCCACCGGGGAGCTGTTTTTT.

Worth noting for this clone: Other DNA sequences of this sample code for an identical CDR3. The chain has TRBV15 and TRBJ1-2, with D uncertain. Germline lookup yields CDR1 LNHNV and CDR2 YYDKDF (reference sequence). The CDR3 is made up of 13 amino acids. The V gene lost 0 bases and the J gene lost 5 bases, with 7 bases spanning the gap. The CDR3 protein is CATSRELDYGYTF. CDR3 DNA sequence: TGTGCCACCAGCAGAGAGTTGGATTATGGCTACACCTTC.

The CDR3 loop is CASSPWGGPSYEQYF. The DNA for the CDR3 is TGTGCCAGCAGCCCCTGGGGGGGGCCCTCCTACGAGCAGTACTTC. The chain recombines TRBV11-2 with TRBJ2-7, with D possibly being TRBD2 (7 bases). CDR1 is SGHAT and CDR2 is FQNNGV in the germline V gene. Trimming pared 5 bases from V and 0 bases from J, leaving 14 bases between. There are 15 residues in the CDR3.

The chain combines TRBV19 with TRBJ2-3; 8 bases are shared with TRBD2. J lost 3 bases, V lost 5 bases, and 7 bases had no gene match. This CDR3 is built from 15 residues. CDR1 is LNHDA, CDR2 SQIVND, per germline (reference sequence). The CDR3 DNA reads TGTGCCAGTAGTCTACAACGGGGGGGAACAGATACGCAGTATTTT. Amino acid sequence: CASSLQRGGTDTQYF.

The CDR3 sequence: CASSFVNQPQHF. The CDR3 DNA follows: TGTGCCAGCAGCTTTGTGAATCAGCCCCAGCATTTT. V is TRBV7-9 and J is TRBJ1-5; D gene unclear. Germline-derived CDR1 and CDR2 are SEHNR and FQNEAQ (reference sequence). This CDR3 comprises 12 residues. V was shortened by 3 bases and J by 4 bases, with 4 bases between the two germline ends. Using reference TRBV7-9 and TRBJ1-5 for the parts outside the CDR3, the full variable domain is DTGVSQNPRHKITKRGQNVTFRCDPISEHNRLYWYRQTLGQGPEFLTYFQNEAQLEKSRLLSDRFSAERPKGSFSTLEIQRTEQGDSAMYLCASSFVNQPQHFGDGTRLSIL.

The V gene is TRBV7-8, the J gene TRBJ1-4, with D perhaps TRBD1 (5 bases). Germline values: CDR1 SGHVS, CDR2 FQNEAQ. The CDR3 consists of 14 residues. The V end was cut by 5 bases, the J end by 2 bases, with 9 bases between. Here the CDR3 DNA reads TGTGCCAGCAGCGGGACGCACACTAATGAAAAACTGTTTTTT. The encoded protein is CASSGTHTNEKLFF. The entire variable domain, with the rest obtained from reference TRBV7-8 and TRBJ1-4, is as follows: GAGVSQSPRYKVAKRGQDVALRCDPISGHVSLFWYQQALGQGPEFLTYFQNEAQLDKSGLPSDRFFAERPEGSVSTLKIQRTQQEDSAVYLCASSGTHTNEKLFFGSGTQLSVL.

The CDR3 protein is CASSRDSSADTQYF. Here the CDR3 DNA reads TGTGCCAGCAGTAGGGATTCAAGCGCAGATACGCAGTATTTT. The chain carries TRBV6-5 and TRBJ2-3; D is uncertain. The V end lost 5 bases, the J end lost 4 bases, and 13 bases lay between the germline ends. Germline loops: CDR1 MNHEY, CDR2 SVGAGI. There are 14 residues in the CDR3.

V and J are TRBV4-1 and TRBJ1-1; maybe TRBD1 (5 bases). V was cut by 0 bases and J by 5 bases, with 13 bases left in between. Germline-derived CDR1 and CDR2 are MGHRA and YSYEKL. CDR3 length equals 15 residues. The CDR3 protein is CASSQDWQGETEAFF. CDR3 DNA: TGCGCCAGCAGCCAAGATTGGCAGGGAGAAACTGAAGCTTTCTTT.

This clone was observed once. The CDR3 protein is CASSSGGSYNSPLHF. In nucleotides, the CDR3 is TGTGCCAGCTCATCAGGGGGCTCCTATAATTCACCCCTCCACTTT. The chain links TRBV18 to TRBJ1-6; 7 bases agree with TRBD1. This CDR3 region has 15 residues. The ends lost 5 bases at V and 0 bases at J; junction bases unmatched: 1. Looked up from germline, CDR1 is KGHSH and CDR2 is LQKENI. Together with reference TRBV18 and TRBJ1-6, the CDR3 gives the full variable domain: NAGVMQNPRHLVRRRGQEARLRCSPMKGHSHVYWYRQLPEEGLKFMVYLQKENIIDESGMPKERFSAEFPKEGPSILRIQQVVRGDSAAYFCASSSGGSYNSPLHFGNGTRLTVT.

The chain has TRBV7-9 and TRBJ2-7; the match to TRBD2 covers 16 bases. Trimming took 5 bases from V and 5 from J; bases not matched to a gene: 9. The length of the CDR3 is 17 residues. CDR1 and CDR2 (germline): SEHNR, FQNEAQ (reference sequence). For the CDR3, the DNA is TGTGCCAGCAGCACTTTGGGACTAGCGGGAGGGCACGACGAGCAGTACTTC. Residues: CASSTLGLAGGHDEQYF. Complete variable domain (other parts from reference TRBV7-9 and TRBJ2-7): DTGVSQNPRHKITKRGQNVTFRCDPISEHNRLYWYRQTLGQGPEFLTYFQNEAQLEKSRLLSDRFSAERPKGSFSTLEIQRTEQGDSAMYLCASSTLGLAGGHDEQYFGPGTRLTVT.

To note about this clone: One end of the junction is discordant with germline, which a read error may explain. The same CDR3 also results from other DNA sequences found in this sample. The gene calls are TRBV7-2 and TRBJ2-7, with 7 nucleotides matching TRBD2. The CDR3 has 14 amino acids. In germline, CDR1 is SGHTA, CDR2 FQGNSA. The chain's CDR3 is CASSLLSGTTEQYF. The CDR3 DNA is TGTGCCAGCAGCTTATTGAGCGGGACGACCGAGCAGTACTTT.

CDR3 amino acids: CASSKTFSGNTIYF. CDR3 DNA: TGTGCCAGCAGTAAGACGTTCTCTGGAAACACCATATATTTT. The chain combines TRBV6-5 with TRBJ1-3, with D hard to call. Germline CDR1 is MNHEY and CDR2 is SVGAGI. CDR3 length: 14 amino acids. V lost 5 bases and J lost 0, with 8 bases in between.

The genes are TRBV4-1 and TRBJ2-2, with D possibly being TRBD2 (5 bases). Germline V gene sequence: CDR1 MGHRA, CDR2 YSYEKL. Trimming pared 5 bases from V and 6 bases from J, leaving 13 bases between. The CDR3 consists of 14 residues. CDR3 residues: CASSTYSGAGELFF. The CDR3, as DNA: TGCGCCAGCAGCACATACTCCGGGGCCGGGGAGCTGTTTTTT.